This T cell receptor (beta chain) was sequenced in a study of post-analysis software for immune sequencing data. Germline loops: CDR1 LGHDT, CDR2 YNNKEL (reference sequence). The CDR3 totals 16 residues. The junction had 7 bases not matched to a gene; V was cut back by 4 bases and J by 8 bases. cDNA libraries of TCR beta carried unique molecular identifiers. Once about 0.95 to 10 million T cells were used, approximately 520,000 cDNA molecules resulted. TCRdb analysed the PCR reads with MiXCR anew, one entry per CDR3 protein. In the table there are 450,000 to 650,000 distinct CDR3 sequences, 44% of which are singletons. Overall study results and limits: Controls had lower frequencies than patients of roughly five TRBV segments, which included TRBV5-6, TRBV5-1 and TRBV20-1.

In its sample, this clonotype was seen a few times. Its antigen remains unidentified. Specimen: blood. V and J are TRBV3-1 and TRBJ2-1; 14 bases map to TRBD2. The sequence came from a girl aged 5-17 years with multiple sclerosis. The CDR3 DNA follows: TGTGCCAGCAGCCGAAAGGGACTAGCGGGAGCCTATGAGCAGTTCTTC. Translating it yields CASSRKGLAGAYEQFF.